This TCR beta chain was captured by sequencing in a study of shared clonotypes between healthy human individuals. Across the study: The donor pool was made up of two women and a few men aged 18 to 49.

The CDR3 has 15 residues. The V gene end was trimmed by 3 bases and the J gene end by 4 bases; junction bases not matched to a gene: 5. The V gene's germline CDR1 is KGHSH and CDR2 LQKENI. Study observations and caveats: Around 5.4% of naive CD4 clonotypes were common to four donors.

The protocol was immunoSEQ multiplex PCR, while the TCRdb copy is restricted to in-frame clones and leaves out a portion. The table shows approximately 2,000,000 clones, with over 85% occurring only once. To note about this clone: Its specificity is not known.

Naive CD8 cells were CD45RO-negative, positively selected for CCR7, excluding terminally differentiated effector memory CD45RA+ cells. Recent vaccinations or acute infections were absent in the healthy HIV-negative adult donors. The sample was naive CD8+ T cells from PBMCs. This sequence was found in a man between 18 and 35 years old in good health. Some clones in this sample may be carry-over from other donors' samples. The rearrangement links TRBV18 to TRBJ1-4; 7 bases align to TRBD1. CDR3: CASSPPGQSNEKLFF. In DNA form, the CDR3 reads TGTGCCAGCTCACCTCCGGGACAGAGTAATGAAAAACTGTTTTTT.